Reported below is one T cell receptor beta chain. Its specificity is not known. Sequenced by immunoSEQ multiplex PCR; TCRdb stores in-frame clones only, minus some. The sample gives a few hundred thousand clones, over 80% of which show up once; under 2% is in the top ten. The treatment was: around 19 received Ad26.COV2.S at low or high dose, single or two shots; about 5 received placebo; per-sample allocation not given. Collection of the samples took place on day 63 after the first injection of vaccine or placebo. CDR3 size: 13 residues. Germline V lookup: CDR1 MNHNS, CDR2 SASEGT. Between the trimmed V and J ends, which lost 3 bases and 8 bases, there was a span of 10 bases. The sample originates from a study of Ad26.COV2.S vaccination and SARS-CoV-2 variants. Overall study context: Doses of Ad26.COV2.S were injected into muscle once or twice, 56 days apart. Overall study findings and caveats: Substantial breadth in spike-specific CD8+ and CD4+ T cell responses was reportedly seen after vaccination. Vaccine recipients showed a spike-specific TCR breadth that was higher than in placebo recipients.

V is TRBV6-1 and J is TRBJ1-4; D not resolved. The receptor comes from a person aged 18-65 years who received the Ad26.COV2.S COVID-19 vaccine or a placebo. Sequenced here: peripheral blood, sampled in a trial of Ad26.COV2.S vaccine versus placebo. For the CDR3, the DNA is TGTGCCAGCAGTGATCCCCCTGGGGAAAAACTGTTTTTT. Protein product: CASSDPPGEKLFF.